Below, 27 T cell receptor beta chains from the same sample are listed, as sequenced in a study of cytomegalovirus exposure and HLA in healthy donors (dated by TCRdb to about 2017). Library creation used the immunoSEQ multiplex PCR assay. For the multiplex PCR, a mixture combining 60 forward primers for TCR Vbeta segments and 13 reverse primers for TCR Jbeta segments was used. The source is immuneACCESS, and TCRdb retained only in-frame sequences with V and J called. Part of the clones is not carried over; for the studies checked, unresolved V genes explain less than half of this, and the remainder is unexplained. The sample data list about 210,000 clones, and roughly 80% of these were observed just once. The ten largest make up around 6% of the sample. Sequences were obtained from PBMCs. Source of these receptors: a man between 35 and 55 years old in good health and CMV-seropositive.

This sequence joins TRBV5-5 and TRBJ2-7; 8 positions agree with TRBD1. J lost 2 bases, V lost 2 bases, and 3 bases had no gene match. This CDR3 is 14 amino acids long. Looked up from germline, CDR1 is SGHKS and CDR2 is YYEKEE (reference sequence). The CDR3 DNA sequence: TGTGCCAGCAGCTTTACAGGGGGTACCTACGAGCAGTACGTC. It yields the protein CASSFTGGTYEQYV.

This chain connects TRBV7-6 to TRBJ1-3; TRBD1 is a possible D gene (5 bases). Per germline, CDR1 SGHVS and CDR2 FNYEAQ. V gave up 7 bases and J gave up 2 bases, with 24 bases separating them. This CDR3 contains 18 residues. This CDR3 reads CASTDGEVSGGTGNTIYF. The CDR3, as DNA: TGTGCCAGCACTGACGGCGAGGTCTCGGGGGGGACTGGAAACACCATATATTTT.

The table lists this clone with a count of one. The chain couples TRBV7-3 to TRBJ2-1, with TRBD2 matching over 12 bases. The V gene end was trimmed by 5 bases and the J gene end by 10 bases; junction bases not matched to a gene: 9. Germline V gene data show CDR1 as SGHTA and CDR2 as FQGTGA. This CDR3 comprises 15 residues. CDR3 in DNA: TGTGCCAGCAGCGTCGGGACTAGCGGGCGAGGGGAGCAGTTCTTC. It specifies CASSVGTSGRGEQFF.

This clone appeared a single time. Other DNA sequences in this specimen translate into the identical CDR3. The CDR3: CASSYDRDNEQFF. In nucleotides, the CDR3 is TGTGCCAGCAGCTACGACAGAGACAATGAGCAGTTCTTC. V is TRBV6-5 and J is TRBJ2-1, with D perhaps matching TRBD1 (5 bases). The CDR3 covers 13 residues. V shed 6 bases and J shed 5 bases, with 11 bases lying between them. CDR1 and CDR2 (germline): MNHEY, SVGAGI.

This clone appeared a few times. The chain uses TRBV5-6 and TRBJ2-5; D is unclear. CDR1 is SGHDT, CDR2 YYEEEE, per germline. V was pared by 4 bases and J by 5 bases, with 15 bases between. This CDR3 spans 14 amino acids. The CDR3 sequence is CASSPEAAPETQYF. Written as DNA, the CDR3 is TGTGCCAGCAGCCCTGAGGCCGCCCCGGAGACCCAGTACTTC.

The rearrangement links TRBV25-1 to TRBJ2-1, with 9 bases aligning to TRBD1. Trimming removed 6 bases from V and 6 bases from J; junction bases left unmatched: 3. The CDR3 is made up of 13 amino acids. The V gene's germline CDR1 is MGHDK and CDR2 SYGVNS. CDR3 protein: CASRTGGVNEQFF. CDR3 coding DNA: TGTGCCAGCAGGACAGGGGGGGTCAATGAGCAGTTCTTC.

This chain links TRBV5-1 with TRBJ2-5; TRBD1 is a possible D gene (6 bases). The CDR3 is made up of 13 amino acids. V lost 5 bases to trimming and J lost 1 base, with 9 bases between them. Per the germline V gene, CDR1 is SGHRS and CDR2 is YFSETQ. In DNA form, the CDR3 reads TGCGCCAGCAGAAGGGACACCCAAGAGACCCAGTACTTC. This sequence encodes CASRRDTQETQYF.

CDR3 DNA sequence: TGTGCCAGCAGGGACTTTCCCTACAATGAGCAGTTCTTC. Amino acids: CASRDFPYNEQFF. The rearrangement uses TRBV27 and TRBJ2-1; D is possibly TRBD2 (5 bases). CDR3 length: 13 residues. Trimming stripped 6 bases from V and 2 bases from J, with 8 bases between. CDR1 is MNHEY, CDR2 SMNVEV, per germline (reference sequence).

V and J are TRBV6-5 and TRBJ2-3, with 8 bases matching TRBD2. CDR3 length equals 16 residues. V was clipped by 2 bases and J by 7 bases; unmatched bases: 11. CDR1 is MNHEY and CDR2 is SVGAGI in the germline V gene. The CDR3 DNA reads TGTGCCAGCAGTTACGTCGGCGGGGGGCGGGGGAATACGCAGTATTTT. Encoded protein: CASSYVGGGRGNTQYF.

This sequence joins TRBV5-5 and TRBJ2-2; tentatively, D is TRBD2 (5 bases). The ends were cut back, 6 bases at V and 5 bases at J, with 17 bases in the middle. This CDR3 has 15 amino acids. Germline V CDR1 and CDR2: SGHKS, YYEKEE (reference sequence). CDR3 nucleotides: TGTGCCAGCACCCCCGGCGGATGGGAGACCGGGGAGCTGTTTTTT. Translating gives CASTPGGWETGELFF.

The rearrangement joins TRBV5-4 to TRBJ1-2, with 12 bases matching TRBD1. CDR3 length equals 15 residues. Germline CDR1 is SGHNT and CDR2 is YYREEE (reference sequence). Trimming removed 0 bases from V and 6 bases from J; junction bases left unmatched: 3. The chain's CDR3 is CASSLGDRGQDGYTF. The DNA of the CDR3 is TGTGCCAGCAGCTTGGGGGACAGGGGGCAGGATGGCTACACCTTC.

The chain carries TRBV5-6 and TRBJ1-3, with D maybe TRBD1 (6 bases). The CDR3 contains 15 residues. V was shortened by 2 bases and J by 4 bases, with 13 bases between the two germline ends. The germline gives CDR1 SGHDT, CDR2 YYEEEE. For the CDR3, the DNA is TGTGCCAGCAGCTTACAGGGTACTCAAGGAAACACCATATATTTT. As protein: CASSLQGTQGNTIYF.

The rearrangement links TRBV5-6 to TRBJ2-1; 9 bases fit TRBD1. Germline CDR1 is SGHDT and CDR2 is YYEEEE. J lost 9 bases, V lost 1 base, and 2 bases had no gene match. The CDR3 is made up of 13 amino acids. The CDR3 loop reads CASSLTGGSEQFF. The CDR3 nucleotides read TGTGCCAGCAGCTTGACAGGGGGCAGTGAGCAGTTCTTC.

CDR3 bases: TGTGCCAGCCCCCCCAGGGGGCGTACTGATACGCAGTATTTT. Translating gives CASPPRGRTDTQYF. The chain combines TRBV6-1 with TRBJ2-3; 8 positions match TRBD1. CDR1 is MNHNS, CDR2 SASEGT, per germline. The trim removed 8 bases at V and 6 bases at J, leaving 10 bases unmatched. This CDR3 region has 14 residues.

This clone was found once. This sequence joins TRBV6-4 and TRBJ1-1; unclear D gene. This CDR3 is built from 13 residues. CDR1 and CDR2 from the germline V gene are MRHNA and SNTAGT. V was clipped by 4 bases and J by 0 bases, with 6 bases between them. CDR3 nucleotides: TGTGCCAGCAGTGGCAACATGAACACTGAAGCTTTCTTT. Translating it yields CASSGNMNTEAFF.

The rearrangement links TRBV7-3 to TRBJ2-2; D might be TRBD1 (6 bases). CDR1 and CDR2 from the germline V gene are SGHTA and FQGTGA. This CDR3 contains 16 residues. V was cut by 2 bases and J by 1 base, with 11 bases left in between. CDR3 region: CASSLGTSLNTGELFF. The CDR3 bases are TGTGCCAGCAGCTTAGGGACATCACTGAACACCGGGGAGCTGTTTTTT.

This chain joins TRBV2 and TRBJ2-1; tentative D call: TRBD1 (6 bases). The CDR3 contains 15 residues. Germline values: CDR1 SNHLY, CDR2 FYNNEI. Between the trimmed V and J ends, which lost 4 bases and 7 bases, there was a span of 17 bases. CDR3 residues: CASSVQGFGYNEQFF. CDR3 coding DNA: TGTGCCAGCAGTGTCCAGGGGTTTGGATATAATGAGCAGTTCTTC.

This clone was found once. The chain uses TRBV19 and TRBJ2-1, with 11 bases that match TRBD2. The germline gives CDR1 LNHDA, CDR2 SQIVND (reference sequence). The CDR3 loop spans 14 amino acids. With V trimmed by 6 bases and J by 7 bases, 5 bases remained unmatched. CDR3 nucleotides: TGTGCCAGTAGGACTAGCGGGATATTGAATGAGCAGTTCTTC. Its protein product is CASRTSGILNEQFF.

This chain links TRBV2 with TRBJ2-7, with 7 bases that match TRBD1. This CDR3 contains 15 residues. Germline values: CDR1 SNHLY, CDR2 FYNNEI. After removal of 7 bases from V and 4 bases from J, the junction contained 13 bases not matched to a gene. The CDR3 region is CASTRGGQALYEQYF. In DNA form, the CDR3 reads TGTGCCAGCACCCGAGGCGGACAGGCCCTTTACGAGCAGTACTTC.

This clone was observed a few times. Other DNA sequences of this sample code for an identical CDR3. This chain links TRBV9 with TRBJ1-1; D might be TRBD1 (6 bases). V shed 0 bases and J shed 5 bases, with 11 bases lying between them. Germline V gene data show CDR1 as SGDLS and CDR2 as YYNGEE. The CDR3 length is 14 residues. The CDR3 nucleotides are TGTGCCAGCAGCGTAGGGGGGAGGGGGACTGAAGCTTTCTTT. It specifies CASSVGGRGTEAFF. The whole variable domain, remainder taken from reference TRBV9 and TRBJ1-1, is DSGVTQTPKHLITATGQRVTLRCSPRSGDLSVYWYQQSLDQGLQFLIQYYNGEERAKGNILERFSAQQFPDLHSELNLSSLELGDSALYFCASSVGGRGTEAFFGQGTRLTVV.

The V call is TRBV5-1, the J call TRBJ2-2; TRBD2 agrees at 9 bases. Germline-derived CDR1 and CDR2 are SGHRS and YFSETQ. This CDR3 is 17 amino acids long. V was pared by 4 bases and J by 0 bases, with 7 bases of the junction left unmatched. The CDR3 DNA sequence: TGCGCCAGCAGCGCCGGACCTAGCGGGGCGAACACCGGGGAGCTGTTTTTT. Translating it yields CASSAGPSGANTGELFF. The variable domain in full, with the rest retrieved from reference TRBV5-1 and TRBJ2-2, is KAGVTQTPRYLIKTRGQQVTLSCSPISGHRSVSWYQQTPGQGLQFLFEYFSETQRNKGNFPGRFSGRQFSNSRSEMNVSTLELGDSALYLCASSAGPSGANTGELFFGEGSRLTVL.

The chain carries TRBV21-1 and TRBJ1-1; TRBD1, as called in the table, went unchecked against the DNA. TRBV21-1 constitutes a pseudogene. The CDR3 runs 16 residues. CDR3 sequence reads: CASSPWTGTGPTEAFF. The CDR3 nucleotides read TGTGCCAGCAGCCCTTGGACCGGGACAGGGCCCACTGAAGCTTTCTTT.

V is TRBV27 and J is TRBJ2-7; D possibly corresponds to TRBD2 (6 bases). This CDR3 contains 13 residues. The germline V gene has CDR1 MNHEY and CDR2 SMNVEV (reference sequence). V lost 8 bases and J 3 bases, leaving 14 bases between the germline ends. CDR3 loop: CASSYGSRYEQYF. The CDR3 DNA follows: TGTGCCAGCTCATACGGGAGTCGCTACGAGCAGTACTTC.

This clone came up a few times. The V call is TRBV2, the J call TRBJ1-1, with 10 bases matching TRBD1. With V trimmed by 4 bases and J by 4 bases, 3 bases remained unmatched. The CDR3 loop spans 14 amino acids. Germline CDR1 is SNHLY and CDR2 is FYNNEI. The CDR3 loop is CASSGQGAGTEAFF. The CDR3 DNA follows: TGTGCCAGCAGTGGACAGGGGGCGGGCACTGAAGCTTTCTTT.

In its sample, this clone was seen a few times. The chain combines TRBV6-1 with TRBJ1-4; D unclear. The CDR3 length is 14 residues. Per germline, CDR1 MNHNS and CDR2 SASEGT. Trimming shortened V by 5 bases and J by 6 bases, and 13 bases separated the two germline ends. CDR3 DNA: TGTGCCAGCAGTTCCGCGGGGTGGGATGAAAAACTGTTTTTT. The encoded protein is CASSSAGWDEKLFF.

The CDR3 here is CASSLDQGTDTQYF. The DNA of the CDR3 is TGTGCCAGCAGCTTAGACCAGGGCACAGATACGCAGTATTTT. J is TRBJ2-3 and V is TRBV13, with D hard to call. The germline V gene encodes CDR1 PRHDT and CDR2 FYEKMQ (reference sequence). CDR3 size: 14 residues. The V and J ends lost 1 base and 1 base respectively, with 6 bases between them.

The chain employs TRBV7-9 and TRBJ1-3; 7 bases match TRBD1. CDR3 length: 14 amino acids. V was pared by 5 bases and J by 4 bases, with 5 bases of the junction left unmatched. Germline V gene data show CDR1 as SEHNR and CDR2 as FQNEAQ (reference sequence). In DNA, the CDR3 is TGTGCCAGCAGCCCCGACAGGGCGGGAAACACCATATATTTT. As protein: CASSPDRAGNTIYF.